This record covers a single T cell receptor (beta chain). As yet, its antigen is unknown. Authors of the study amplified TCR beta CDR3 regions from RNA transcripts. HTBI primers were used for first-round RT-PCR of the TCR CDR3. One entry per CDR3 protein results from TCRdb running MiXCR on the multiplex PCR reads. The sample shows a few hundred thousand distinct CDR3 sequences, approximately 19% of them seen only once. Stable hyperthyroidism: no ophthalmopathy progression over 18 months of follow-up. This entry belongs to a study of T cells in Graves' hyperthyroidism and ophthalmopathy. General observations from the study: Expanded thyroid clonotypes (above 0.001) were mostly also found in blood.

Sequencing was done on a sample of blood. This TCR came from a woman aged 18-29 years with Graves' hyperthyroidism.

The CDR3 region has the DNA TGTGCCCTCTCAGGGCACACCGGGGAGCTGTTTTTT. Protein sequence: CALSGHTGELFF. This chain uses TRBV6-1 with TRBJ2-2, with a possible D match to TRBD1 (5 bases). V was shortened by 11 bases and J by 3 bases, with 10 bases between the two germline ends. This CDR3 is 12 amino acids long. Germline V gives CDR1 MNHNS, CDR2 SASEGT.